This T cell receptor (beta chain) originates from a study of identical twins listed by TCRdb under 2016. Study-wide context: The study deep-sequenced TCR alpha and beta repertoires from monozygotic twins, unrelated adults of various ages and cord blood to test whether fetal clonotypes persist. To rule out contamination, replicate twin experiments were performed at different times with different library preparation protocols.

Every donor in the study was a healthy Caucasian. Three pairs of female monozygotic twins, all aged 18 to 29 years, were included in the twin cohort. Positive isolation kits from Invitrogen were used to isolate CD4+ and CD8+ T cell populations. Overall results and qualifications from the work: In monozygotic twins, recombination models systematically underestimated out-of-frame TCR alpha sharing, but the models matched the sharing seen between unrelated individuals. Invariant T cells such as MAIT and iNKT could partly confound zero-insertion analyses, although diverse VJ usage argued against such confounding for most clonotypes. Fewer insertions were carried by abundant cord blood beta clonotypes; a weaker similar trend was observed in young adult naive repertoires, while no such trend was observed in memory repertoires. Because the same donors could not be followed over many years, conclusions were based on cross-sectional statistical analysis. Compared with coincidental sharing between unrelated individuals, out-of-frame TCR alpha sequences shared between twins had an excess of sequences with low generation probability. A weaker excess of twin sharing was found in beta out-of-frame sequences because the signal-to-noise ratio was lowered by fewer shared sequences.

V lost 5 bases and J lost 7 bases; the stretch between them is 12 bases long. The CDR3 holds 12 amino acids from the cysteine to the phenylalanine. Just the 36-base CDR3 DNA is kept, in frame starting at base 1. In the germline V gene, CDR1 corresponds to SGHRS and CDR2 to YFSETQ. In regard to this clonotype: Its recognized antigen is unknown. No base quality information exists; no much larger clone differs at one position.

The library relied on 5' RACE. The listed sequencing device is Illumina HiSeq 2000. Template switching added a universal primer binding site, and the final cDNA carried a unique molecular identifier that allowed TCR cDNA molecules to be counted accurately. Specific primers in the conserved constant-segment region were used to synthesize first-strand cDNA for TCR alpha and beta chains. To control for contamination, every cDNA library carried two barcodes: a SMART-Mk sample barcode plus Illumina barcodes. TruSeq adapter sequences and Illumina sample barcodes were added in two successive PCR steps. The Illumina HiSeq platform was used with custom primers to sequence TCR alpha and beta cDNA libraries. The authors processed their data as follows. Unique molecular identifiers were extracted from raw reads with MiGEC, and CDR3 positions were determined with MiXCR. For each individual, recombination models were inferred using an EM algorithm with the repgenHMM and IGoR tools. The analysis of shared clonotypes was done with the tcR package in R, with sharing normalized by the product of cloneset sizes. To study raw recombination free of thymic and clonal selection effects, out-of-frame nonproductive sequences were analyzed. TCRdb's own reprocessing of the public reads used fastp at Q25 and MiXCR and kept productive beta chains. Entries are consolidated by CDR3 protein sequence, retaining the most common genes and DNA. These V and J calls rely on TCRdb rather than the paper's analysis. This sample comprises 260,000 or so distinct CDR3 sequences, about 7.5% of them detected only once. Approximately 5.4% of the sample comes from the top ten.

These data were likewise used in another study, on yellow fever vaccine responses in identical twins. Per the second study: The authors reported that the T cell response to vaccination in identical twins appeared partly convergent and partly personalized. In identical twins, the study followed T cell clones that responded to the vaccine with precision.

The chain was built from TRBV5-1 and TRBJ1-1; TRBD1 is a possible D gene, resting on 5 matching bases. The sequencing sample was made of CD8+ T cells sorted from blood. The source of this sequence is a woman in her late teens or twenties in good health. The nucleotide sequence is TGCGCCAGCAGAGGGACGGAAGATGAAGCTTTCTTT. Translated, this gives CASRGTEDEAFF.